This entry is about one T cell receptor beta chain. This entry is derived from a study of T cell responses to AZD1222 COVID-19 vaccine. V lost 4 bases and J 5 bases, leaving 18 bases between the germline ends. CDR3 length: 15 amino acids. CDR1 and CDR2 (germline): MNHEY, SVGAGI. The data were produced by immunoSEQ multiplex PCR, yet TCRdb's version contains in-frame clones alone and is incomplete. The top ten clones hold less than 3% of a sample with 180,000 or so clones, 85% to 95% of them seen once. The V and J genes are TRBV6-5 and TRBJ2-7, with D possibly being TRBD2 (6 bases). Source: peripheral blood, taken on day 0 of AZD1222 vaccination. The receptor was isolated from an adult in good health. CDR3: CASSSGTRDGHEQYF. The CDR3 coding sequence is TGTGCCAGCAGTTCGGGGACGCGGGATGGTCACGAGCAGTACTTC.